One sample yielded the 14 T cell receptor beta chains listed below, sequenced in a study of post-analysis software for immune sequencing data. Study results and limitations: A few TRBV segments occurring more often in patients than controls included TRBV5-6, TRBV5-1 and TRBV20-1.

Each TCR beta cDNA library carried unique molecular identifiers. One entry per CDR3 protein, called by TCRdb with MiXCR from the PCR reads. The sample gives hundreds of thousands of distinct CDR3 sequences, 30% of which show up once; roughly 0.54% is in the top ten. No antigen has been assigned to these receptors. The sequencing sample was made of blood. Receptor source: a girl aged 5 to 17 with multiple sclerosis.

This clonotype was seen a few times. In DNA, the CDR3 is TGTGCCAGCAGCCAAGGCCCTGAAGCTTTCTTT. This codes for CASSQGPEAFF. V usage is TRBV14 and J usage is TRBJ1-1; no definite D call. The germline V and J ends were trimmed by 1 base and 6 bases, with 3 bases remaining between them. The germline CDR1 and CDR2 sequences are SGHDN and FVKESK. This CDR3 is built from 11 residues.

A word on this clonotype: One end of the junction varies from germline; a read error may be responsible. The V call is TRBV20-1, the J call TRBJ1-5; 9 nucleotides match TRBD1. The CDR3 covers 15 residues. The germline gives CDR1 DFQATT, CDR2 SNEGSKA (reference sequence). CDR3: CSARRSGTGNHPQHF. CDR3 coding DNA: TGCAGTGCTAGACGCTCCGGGACAGGGAATCACCCCCAGCATTTT.

V gene TRBV10-3 combines with J gene TRBJ2-3; D possibly corresponds to TRBD2 (6 bases). CDR3 length: 14 residues. Trimming stripped 8 bases from V and 2 bases from J, with 14 bases between. Germline V gene data show CDR1 as ENHRY and CDR2 as SYGVKD. CDR3 residues: CAIGHSGNTDTQYF. In DNA form, the CDR3 reads TGTGCCATCGGACATAGCGGAAACACAGATACGCAGTATTTT.

The chain is built from TRBV6-1 and TRBJ2-6; TRBD1 or TRBD2 may be the D gene (5 bases each). With 2 bases removed from V and 0 bases from J, the gap between germline ends came to 17 bases. This CDR3 is 19 amino acids long. In germline, CDR1 is MNHNS, CDR2 SASEGT. The CDR3 DNA reads TGTGCCAGCAGTGAAAAGACCGGGACCCTCAACTCTGGGGCCAACGTCCTGACTTTC. Translating gives CASSEKTGTLNSGANVLTF.

The chain carries TRBV12-3 or TRBV12-4 and TRBJ1-1; 7 bases agree with TRBD1. CDR3 length: 14 amino acids. V was clipped by 8 bases and J by 1 base; unmatched bases: 7. The CDR3 DNA is TGTGCCAGCGGACCCAACAGGGGGAACACTGAAGCTTTCTTT. Translating gives CASGPNRGNTEAFF.

The CDR3 is CASKNGAGDVNEQFF. In nucleotides, the CDR3 is TGTGCCAGCAAAAACGGGGCAGGGGATGTCAATGAGCAGTTCTTC. The chain uses TRBV28 and TRBJ2-1, with D maybe TRBD1 (6 bases). This CDR3 comprises 15 residues. Germline CDR1 is MDHEN and CDR2 is SYDVKM. Trimming stripped 7 bases from V and 6 bases from J, with 19 bases between.

This sequence joins TRBV6-2 or TRBV6-3 and TRBJ2-3; D is ambiguous. CDR1 and CDR2 (germline): MNHEY, SVGEGT. Trimming stripped 0 bases from V and 4 bases from J, with 8 bases between. The CDR3 runs 14 residues. CDR3 coding DNA: TGTGCCAGCAGTTACTCGTTCCGCGCAGATACGCAGTATTTT. Its translation is CASSYSFRADTQYF.

V and J are TRBV6-6 and TRBJ2-1; TRBD2 agrees at 8 bases. Germline loops: CDR1 MNHNY, CDR2 SVGAGI (reference sequence). Trimming at V came to 7 bases and at J to 8 bases, leaving 13 bases not matched to a gene. The CDR3 spans 15 residues. CDR3 nucleotide sequence: TGTGCCAGCATCCCCCCCGGGAGGGCGAATGATGAGCAGTTCTTC. Protein: CASIPPGRANDEQFF.

This clonotype was counted between two and nine times. The CDR3 here is CASSSAGEETQYF. The DNA for the CDR3 is TGTGCCAGCAGCAGCGCAGGGGAAGAGACCCAGTACTTC. The V call is TRBV7-8, the J call TRBJ2-5; possibly TRBD1 for D (6 bases). Trimming stripped 5 bases from V and 3 bases from J, with 10 bases between. Germline V gene sequence: CDR1 SGHVS, CDR2 FQNEAQ. CDR3 size: 13 residues.

This clonotype was detected only a few times. V is TRBV6-2 or TRBV6-3 and J is TRBJ2-1; D may be TRBD1 (6 bases). This CDR3 is 12 amino acids long. Looked up from germline, CDR1 is MNHEY and CDR2 is SVGEGT. V shed 6 bases and J shed 10 bases, with 13 bases lying between them. This CDR3 is CASRLRGKEQFF. The CDR3 nucleotides are TGTGCCAGCAGACTCAGGGGTAAGGAGCAGTTCTTC.

V is TRBV20-1 and J is TRBJ2-3; tentative D call: TRBD2 (6 bases). Trimming shortened V by 3 bases and J by 10 bases, and 14 bases separated the two germline ends. The V gene's germline CDR1 is DFQATT and CDR2 SNEGSKA (reference sequence). The CDR3 is 12 residues long. The CDR3 loop reads CSARGGSPAQYF. In DNA form, the CDR3 reads TGCAGTGCTAGGGGGGGTTCCCCGGCGCAGTATTTT.

The chain combines TRBV28 with TRBJ2-1; TRBD1 agrees at 12 bases. The CDR3 covers 15 residues. Germline V gene data show CDR1 as MDHEN and CDR2 as SYDVKM. Trimming cost V 2 bases and J 8 bases; bases outside gene matches: 4. The CDR3 here is CASSLPGQGAYEQFF. CDR3 nucleotide sequence: TGTGCCAGCAGTTTACCGGGACAGGGGGCCTATGAGCAGTTCTTC.

This clonotype was counted between two and nine times. The CDR3 spells CASSGSGTSGTYEQYF. The DNA of the CDR3 is TGTGCCAGCAGCGGGTCCGGGACTAGCGGAACCTACGAGCAGTACTTC. J is TRBJ2-7 and V is TRBV9, with 11 bases aligning to TRBD2. Per the germline V gene, CDR1 is SGDLS and CDR2 is YYNGEE. V was pared by 3 bases and J by 2 bases, with 7 bases of the junction left unmatched. The CDR3 is 16 residues long. Supplemented by reference TRBV9 and TRBJ2-7, the full variable domain reads DSGVTQTPKHLITATGQRVTLRCSPRSGDLSVYWYQQSLDQGLQFLIQYYNGEERAKGNILERFSAQQFPDLHSELNLSSLELGDSALYFCASSGSGTSGTYEQYFGPGTRLTVT.

This rearrangement joins TRBV7-8 to TRBJ1-5; tentatively, D is TRBD1 (6 bases). Per germline, CDR1 SGHVS and CDR2 FQNEAQ. V was shortened by 8 bases and J by 4 bases, with 9 bases between the two germline ends. This CDR3 region has 12 residues. The CDR3 bases are TGTGCCAGCGGGAGGGGGAATCAGCCCCAGCATTTT. Protein sequence: CASGRGNQPQHF.